These 15 T cell receptor beta chains originate from one sample sequenced in a study of cytomegalovirus exposure and HLA in healthy donors. The PCR was carried out with 60 Vbeta primers and 13 Jbeta primers. TCRdb's copy holds only in-frame clones and misses some; the assay was immunoSEQ multiplex PCR. The sample carries 65,000 to 85,000 clones, 10% recorded once. Sequenced material: PBMCs. These receptors all stem from a man aged 55 to 70 in good health and CMV-seropositive.

This clone has only a few counts. The CDR3 loop is CASSLDGRPTEAFF. In DNA form, the CDR3 reads TGTGCCAGCAGCTTGGATGGGAGGCCCACTGAAGCTTTCTTT. The chain recombines TRBV5-4 with TRBJ1-1; D ambiguous. The CDR3 has 14 amino acids. Per the germline V gene, CDR1 is SGHNT and CDR2 is YYREEE (reference sequence). Trimming pared 0 bases from V and 4 bases from J, leaving 10 bases between. The full variable domain, its missing parts supplied by reference TRBV5-4 and TRBJ1-1, is ETGVTQSPTHLIKTRGQQVTLRCSSQSGHNTVSWYQQALGQGPQFIFQYYREEENGRGNFPPRFSGLQFPNYSSELNVNALELDDSALYLCASSLDGRPTEAFFGQGTRLTVV.

This chain connects TRBV11-2 to TRBJ2-7; D is possibly TRBD1 (7 bases). Trimming pared 5 bases from V and 2 bases from J, leaving 16 bases between. From germline, CDR1 is SGHAT and CDR2 FQNNGV. The CDR3 consists of 15 residues. The CDR3 region is CASSQWQGGPYEQYV. The CDR3 DNA sequence: TGTGCCAGCAGCCAGTGGCAGGGGGGACCCTACGAGCAGTACGTC.

This sequence joins TRBV2 and TRBJ2-7; D unclear. Trimming left V 5 bases short and J 0 bases short, with 11 bases between. CDR1 is SNHLY and CDR2 is FYNNEI in the germline V gene. The CDR3 loop spans 14 amino acids. The CDR3 spells CASSQMPSSYEQYF. In DNA, the CDR3 is TGTGCCAGCAGTCAGATGCCTAGCTCCTACGAGCAGTACTTC.

This clone has a handful of counts. The chain is built from TRBV10-3 and TRBJ1-5; TRBD1 is a possible D gene (5 bases). The V end lost 7 bases, the J end lost 2 bases, and 12 bases lay between the germline ends. CDR3 size: 14 residues. CDR1 is ENHRY and CDR2 is SYGVKD in the germline V gene. As DNA, the CDR3 is TGTGCCATCACCGCTTCGACAGGCAATCAGCCCCAGCATTTT. It codes for CAITASTGNQPQHF.

This chain uses TRBV5-4 with TRBJ2-1; 12 nucleotides line up with TRBD2. The J segment lost 4 bases and the V segment lost 4 bases, leaving 3 bases of the junction unmatched. Per the germline V gene, CDR1 is SGHNT and CDR2 is YYREEE (reference sequence). The CDR3 runs 15 residues. The DNA of the CDR3 is TGTGCCAGCAGCCCTAGCGGGAGGGGTTACAATGAGCAGTTCTTC. It codes for CASSPSGRGYNEQFF.

The V gene is TRBV27, the J gene TRBJ2-3, with TRBD2 matching over 9 bases. Germline CDR1 MNHEY, CDR2 SMNVEV (reference sequence). The CDR3 sequence is 19 residues long. After removal of 1 base from V and 2 bases from J, the junction contained 13 bases not matched to a gene. CDR3 sequence (DNA): TGTGCCAGCAGTTTATACCCAGCGGGAGGCCCGCGAGACACAGATACGCAGTATTTT. Translation: CASSLYPAGGPRDTDTQYF.

The chain combines TRBV7-3 with TRBJ2-1, with D perhaps matching TRBD2 (5 bases). The CDR3 is 20 residues long. V was cut by 1 base and J by 7 bases, with 29 bases left in between. Per the germline V gene, CDR1 is SGHTA and CDR2 is FQGTGA. The CDR3, as DNA: TGTGCCAGCAGCTTAAGCGTTCGGCGAGCGGTGACTTCGTCCGGGAATGAGCAGTTCTTC. Translation gives CASSLSVRRAVTSSGNEQFF.

The chain has TRBV13 and TRBJ2-7; no clear D. CDR1 and CDR2 from the germline V gene are PRHDT and FYEKMQ (reference sequence). The CDR3 has 16 residues. With 5 bases removed from V and 1 base from J, the gap between germline ends came to 18 bases. This chain's CDR3 is CASSLRGEARSYEQYV. CDR3 nucleotide sequence: TGTGCCAGCAGCCTAAGAGGTGAGGCTCGTTCCTACGAGCAGTACGTC.

The chain employs TRBV27 and TRBJ1-1; tentatively, D is TRBD1 (5 bases). Germline assignment: CDR1 MNHEY and CDR2 SMNVEV (reference sequence). V lost 6 bases to trimming and J lost 4 bases, with 12 bases between them. CDR3 length equals 13 residues. The CDR3 DNA sequence: TGTGCCAGCAGCCAGGTGGGGGGCACTGAAGCTTTCTTT. Protein: CASSQVGGTEAFF.

This clone was seen a few times. The J gene is TRBJ2-3, the V gene TRBV27; 9 bases line up with TRBD2. The V and J ends lost 10 bases and 3 bases, in that order; junction bases with no gene match: 8. CDR1 and CDR2 from the germline V gene are MNHEY and SMNVEV (reference sequence). The CDR3 sequence is 14 residues long. The CDR3 here is CATVQAGGTDTQYF. For the CDR3, the DNA is TGTGCCACCGTTCAAGCGGGGGGAACAGATACGCAGTATTTT.

This clone was counted only a few times. The chain has TRBV19 and TRBJ2-1; TRBD2 matches 9 bases. Trimming cost V 4 bases and J 8 bases; bases outside gene matches: 3. The germline CDR1 and CDR2 sequences are LNHDA and SQIVND (reference sequence). The CDR3 is 13 amino acids. DNA for the CDR3: TGTGCCAGTAGTACAGGGACTAGCTATGAGCAGTTCTTC. Translated: CASSTGTSYEQFF. Full variable domain (outside the CDR3, taken from reference TRBV19 and TRBJ2-1): DGGITQSPKYLFRKEGQNVTLSCEQNLNHDAMYWYRQDPGQGLRLIYYSQIVNDFQKGDIAEGYSVSREKKESFPLTVTSAQKNPTAFYLCASSTGTSYEQFFGPGTRLTVL.

This clone was observed a few times. The V and J genes are TRBV5-1 and TRBJ2-3; D gene uncertain. Germline V gives CDR1 SGHRS, CDR2 YFSETQ. This CDR3 is 16 amino acids long. Trimming removed 0 bases from V and 2 bases from J, with 13 bases in between. CDR3 sequence: CASSLVVTDLTDTQYF. The CDR3 DNA sequence: TGCGCCAGCAGCTTGGTAGTTACAGACCTCACAGATACGCAGTATTTT.

The chain is built from TRBV28 and TRBJ2-2; 7 bases align to TRBD2. Germline V lookup: CDR1 MDHEN, CDR2 SYDVKM. Trimming at V came to 7 bases and at J to 4 bases, leaving 6 bases not matched to a gene. The CDR3 is 14 amino acids. The CDR3 protein is CASIVRESTGELFF. As DNA, the CDR3 is TGTGCCAGCATTGTGCGGGAGTCCACCGGGGAGCTGTTTTTT.

In its sample, this clone was seen a few times. The genes are TRBV5-1 and TRBJ2-7; 9 nucleotides line up with TRBD1. This CDR3 has 14 residues. The V gene end was trimmed by 0 bases and the J gene end by 5 bases; junction bases not matched to a gene: 3. Germline CDR1 and CDR2: SGHRS and YFSETQ. The CDR3 bases are TGCGCCAGCAGCTTGGCCGGGACAGGGAACGAGCAGTACTTC. Residues: CASSLAGTGNEQYF.

The rearrangement links TRBV5-6 to TRBJ2-1; no definite D call. V was shortened by 3 bases and J by 4 bases, with 8 bases between the two germline ends. Germline loops: CDR1 SGHDT, CDR2 YYEEEE. The CDR3 covers 13 residues. As DNA, the CDR3 is TGTGCCAGCAGCTATGACACGTACAATGAGCAGTTCTTC. Translation gives CASSYDTYNEQFF.